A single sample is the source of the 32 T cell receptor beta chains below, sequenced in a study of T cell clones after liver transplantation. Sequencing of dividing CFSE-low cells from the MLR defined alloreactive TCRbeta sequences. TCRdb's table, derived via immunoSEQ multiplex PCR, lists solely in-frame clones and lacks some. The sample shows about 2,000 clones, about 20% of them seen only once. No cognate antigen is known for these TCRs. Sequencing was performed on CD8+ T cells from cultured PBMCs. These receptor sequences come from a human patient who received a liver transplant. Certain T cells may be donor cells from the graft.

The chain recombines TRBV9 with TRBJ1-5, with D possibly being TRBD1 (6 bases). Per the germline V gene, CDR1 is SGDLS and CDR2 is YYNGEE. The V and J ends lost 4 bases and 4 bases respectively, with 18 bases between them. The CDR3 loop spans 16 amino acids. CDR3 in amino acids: CASSPHRVDPNQPQHF. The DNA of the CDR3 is TGTGCCAGCAGCCCCCACAGGGTGGACCCGAATCAGCCCCAGCATTTT.

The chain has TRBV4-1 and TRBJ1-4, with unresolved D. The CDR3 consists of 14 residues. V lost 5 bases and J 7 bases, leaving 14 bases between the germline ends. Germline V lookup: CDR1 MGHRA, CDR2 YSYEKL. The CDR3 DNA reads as TGCGCCAGCAGCACCCAGAGTCGAGGTGAAAAACTGTTTTTT. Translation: CASSTQSRGEKLFF.

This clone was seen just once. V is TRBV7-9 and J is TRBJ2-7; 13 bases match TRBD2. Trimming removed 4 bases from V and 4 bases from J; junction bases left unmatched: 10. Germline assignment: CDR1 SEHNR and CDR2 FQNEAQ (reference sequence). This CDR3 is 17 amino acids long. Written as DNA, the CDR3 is TGTGCCAGCAGCTGGTGGACTAGCGGGAGATTGGTGTACGAGCAGTACTTC. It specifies CASSWWTSGRLVYEQYF.

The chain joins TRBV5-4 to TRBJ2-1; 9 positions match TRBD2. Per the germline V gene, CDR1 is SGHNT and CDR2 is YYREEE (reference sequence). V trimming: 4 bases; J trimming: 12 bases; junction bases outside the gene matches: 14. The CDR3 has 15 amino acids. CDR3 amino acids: CASSQPSGKSYGQFF. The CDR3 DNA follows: TGTGCCAGCAGCCAACCTAGCGGGAAGTCCTATGGGCAGTTCTTC.

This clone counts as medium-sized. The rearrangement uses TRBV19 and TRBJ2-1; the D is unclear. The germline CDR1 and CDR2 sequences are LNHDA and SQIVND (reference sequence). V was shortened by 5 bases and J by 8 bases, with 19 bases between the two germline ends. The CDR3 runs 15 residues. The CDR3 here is CASSWAATSGHEQFF. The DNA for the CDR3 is TGTGCCAGTAGTTGGGCAGCCACCTCTGGCCATGAGCAGTTCTTC.

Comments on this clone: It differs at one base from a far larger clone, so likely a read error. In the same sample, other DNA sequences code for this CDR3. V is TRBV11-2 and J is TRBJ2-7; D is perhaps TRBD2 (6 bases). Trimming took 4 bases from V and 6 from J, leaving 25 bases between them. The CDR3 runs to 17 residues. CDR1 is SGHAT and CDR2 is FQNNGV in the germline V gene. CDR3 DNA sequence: TGTGCCAGCAGCTCTACCTCGGGTGAGGCAGGTAGCGGCGAGCAGTACTTC. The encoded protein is CASSSTSGEAGSGEQYF. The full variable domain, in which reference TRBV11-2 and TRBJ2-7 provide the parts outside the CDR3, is EAGVAQSPRYKIIEKRQSVAFWCNPISGHATLYWYQQILGQGPKLLIQFQNNGVVDDSQLPKDRFSAERLKGVDSTLKIQPAKLEDSAVYLCASSSTSGEAGSGEQYFGPGTRLTVT.

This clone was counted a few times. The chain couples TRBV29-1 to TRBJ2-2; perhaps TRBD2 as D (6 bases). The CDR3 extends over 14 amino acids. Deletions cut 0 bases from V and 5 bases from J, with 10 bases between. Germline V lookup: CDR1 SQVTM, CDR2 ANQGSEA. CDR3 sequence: CSVEDLAGTGELFF. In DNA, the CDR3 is TGCAGCGTTGAAGATCTGGCGGGGACCGGGGAGCTGTTTTTT.

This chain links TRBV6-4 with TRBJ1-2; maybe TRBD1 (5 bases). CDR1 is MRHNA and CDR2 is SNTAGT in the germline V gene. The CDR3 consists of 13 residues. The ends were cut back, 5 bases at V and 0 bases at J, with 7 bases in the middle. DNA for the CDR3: TGTGCCAGCAGTTTGACAGCTAACTATGGCTACACCTTC. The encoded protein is CASSLTANYGYTF.

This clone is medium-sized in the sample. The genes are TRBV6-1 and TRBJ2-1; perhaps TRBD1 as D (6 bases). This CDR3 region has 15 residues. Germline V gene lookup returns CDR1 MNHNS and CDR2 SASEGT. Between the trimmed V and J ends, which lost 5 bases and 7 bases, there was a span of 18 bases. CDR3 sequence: CASSSSPGEGNEQFF. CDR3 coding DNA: TGTGCCAGCAGTTCAAGTCCAGGGGAAGGTAATGAGCAGTTCTTC.

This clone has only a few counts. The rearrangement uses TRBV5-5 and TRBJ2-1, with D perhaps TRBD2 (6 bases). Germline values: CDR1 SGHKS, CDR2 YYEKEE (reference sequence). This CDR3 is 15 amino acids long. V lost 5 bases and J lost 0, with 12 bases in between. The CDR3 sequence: CASRGGLPSYNEQFF. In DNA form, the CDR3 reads TGTGCCAGCAGGGGGGGACTCCCCTCCTACAATGAGCAGTTCTTC.

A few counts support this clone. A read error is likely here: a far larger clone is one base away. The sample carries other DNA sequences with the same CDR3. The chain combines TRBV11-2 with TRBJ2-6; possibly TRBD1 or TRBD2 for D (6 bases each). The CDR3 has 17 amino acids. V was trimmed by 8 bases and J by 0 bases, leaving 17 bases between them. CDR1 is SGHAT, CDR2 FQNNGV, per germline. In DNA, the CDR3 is TGTGCCAGCGGGGGGAGACAGGTTATCTCTGGGGCCAACGTCCTGACTTTC. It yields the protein CASGGRQVISGANVLTF.

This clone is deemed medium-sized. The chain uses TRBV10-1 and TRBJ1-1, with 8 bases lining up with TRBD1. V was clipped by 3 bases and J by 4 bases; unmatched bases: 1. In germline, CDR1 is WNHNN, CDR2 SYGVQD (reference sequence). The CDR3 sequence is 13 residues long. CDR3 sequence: CASSDTGGTEAFF. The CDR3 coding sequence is TGCGCCAGCAGTGACACAGGGGGCACTGAAGCTTTCTTT.

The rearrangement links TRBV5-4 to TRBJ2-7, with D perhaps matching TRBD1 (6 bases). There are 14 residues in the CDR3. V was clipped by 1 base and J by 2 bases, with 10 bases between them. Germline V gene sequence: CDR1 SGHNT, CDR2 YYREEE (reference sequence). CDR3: CASSLKGDPYEQYF. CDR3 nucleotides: TGTGCCAGCAGCTTGAAGGGGGATCCCTACGAGCAGTACTTC.

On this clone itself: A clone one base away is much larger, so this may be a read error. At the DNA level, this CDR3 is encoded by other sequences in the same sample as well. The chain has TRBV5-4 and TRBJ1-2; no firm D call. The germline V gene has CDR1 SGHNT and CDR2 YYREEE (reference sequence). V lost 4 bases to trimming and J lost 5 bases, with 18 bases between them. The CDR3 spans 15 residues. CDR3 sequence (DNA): TGTGCCAGCAGCCAAGATCGAGGGTTGTGGTATGGCTACACCTTC. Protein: CASSQDRGLWYGYTF.

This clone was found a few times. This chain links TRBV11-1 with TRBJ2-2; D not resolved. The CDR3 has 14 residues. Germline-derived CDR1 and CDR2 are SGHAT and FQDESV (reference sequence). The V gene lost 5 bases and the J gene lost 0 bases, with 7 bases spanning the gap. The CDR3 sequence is CASSRLTNTGELFF. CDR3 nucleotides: TGTGCCAGCAGCAGGCTAACGAACACCGGGGAGCTGTTTTTT.

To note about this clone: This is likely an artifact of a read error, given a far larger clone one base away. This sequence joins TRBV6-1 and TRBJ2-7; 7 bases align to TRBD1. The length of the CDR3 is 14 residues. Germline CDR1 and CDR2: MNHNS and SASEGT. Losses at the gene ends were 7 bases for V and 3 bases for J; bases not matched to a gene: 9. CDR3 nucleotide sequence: TGTGCCAGCAAAGGGACAGTGGATGTCTACGAGCAGTACTTC. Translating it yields CASKGTVDVYEQYF.

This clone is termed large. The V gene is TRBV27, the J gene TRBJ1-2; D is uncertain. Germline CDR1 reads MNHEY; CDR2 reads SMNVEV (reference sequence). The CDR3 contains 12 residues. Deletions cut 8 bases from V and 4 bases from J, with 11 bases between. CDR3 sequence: CASLDPGYGYTF. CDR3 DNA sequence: TGTGCCAGCCTTGATCCGGGCTATGGCTACACCTTC.

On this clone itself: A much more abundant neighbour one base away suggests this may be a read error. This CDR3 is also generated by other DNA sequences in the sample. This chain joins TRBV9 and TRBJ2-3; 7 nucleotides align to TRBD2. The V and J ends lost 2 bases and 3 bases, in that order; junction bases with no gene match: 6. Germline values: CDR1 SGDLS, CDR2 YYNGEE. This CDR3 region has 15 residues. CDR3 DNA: TGTGCCAGCAGCGTGGGGGGGTCACTAACAGATACGCAGTATTTT. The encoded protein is CASSVGGSLTDTQYF.

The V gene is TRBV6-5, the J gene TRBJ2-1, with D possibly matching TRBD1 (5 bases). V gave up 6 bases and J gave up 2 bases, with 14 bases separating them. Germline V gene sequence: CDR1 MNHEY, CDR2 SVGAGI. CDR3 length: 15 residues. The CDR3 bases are TGTGCCAGCAGGTACACGGCAGGGACCTACAATGAGCAGTTCTTC. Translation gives CASRYTAGTYNEQFF.

The DNA for the CDR3 is TGTGCCAGCAGCTATCCCGGGACAAGCAATGAGCAGTTCTTC. Its translation is CASSYPGTSNEQFF. The chain is built from TRBV6-5 and TRBJ2-1; D is possibly TRBD1 (6 bases). Germline-derived CDR1 and CDR2 are MNHEY and SVGAGI. CDR3 size: 14 residues. V shed 6 bases and J shed 6 bases, with 15 bases lying between them.

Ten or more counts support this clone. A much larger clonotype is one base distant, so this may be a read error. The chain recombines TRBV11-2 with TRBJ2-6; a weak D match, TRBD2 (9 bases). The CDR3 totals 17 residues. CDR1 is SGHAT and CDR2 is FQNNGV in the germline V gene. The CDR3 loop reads CPRGGGQVISGANVLTF. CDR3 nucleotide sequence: TGTCCCCGCGGGGGGGGACAGGTTATCTCTGGGGCCAACGTCCTGACTTTC.

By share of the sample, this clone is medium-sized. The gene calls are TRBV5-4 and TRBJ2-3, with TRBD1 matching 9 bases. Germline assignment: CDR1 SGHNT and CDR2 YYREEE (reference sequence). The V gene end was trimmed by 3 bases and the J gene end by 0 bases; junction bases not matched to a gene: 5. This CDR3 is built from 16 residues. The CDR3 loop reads CASSSYRGLSTDTQYF. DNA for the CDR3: TGTGCCAGCAGCTCCTACAGGGGGCTAAGCACAGATACGCAGTATTTT.

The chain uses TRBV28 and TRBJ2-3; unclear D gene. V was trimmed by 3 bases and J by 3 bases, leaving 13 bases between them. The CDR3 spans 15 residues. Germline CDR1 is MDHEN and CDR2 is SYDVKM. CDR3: CASSLVVPTTDTQYF. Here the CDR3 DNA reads TGTGCCAGCAGTTTGGTGGTCCCAACGACAGATACGCAGTATTTT.

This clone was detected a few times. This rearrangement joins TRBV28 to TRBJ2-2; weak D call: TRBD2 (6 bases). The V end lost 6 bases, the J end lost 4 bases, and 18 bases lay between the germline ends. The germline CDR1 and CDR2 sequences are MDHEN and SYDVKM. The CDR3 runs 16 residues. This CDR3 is CASRDWGEARTGELFF. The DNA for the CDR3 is TGTGCCAGCAGGGACTGGGGGGAGGCCCGCACCGGGGAGCTGTTTTTT.

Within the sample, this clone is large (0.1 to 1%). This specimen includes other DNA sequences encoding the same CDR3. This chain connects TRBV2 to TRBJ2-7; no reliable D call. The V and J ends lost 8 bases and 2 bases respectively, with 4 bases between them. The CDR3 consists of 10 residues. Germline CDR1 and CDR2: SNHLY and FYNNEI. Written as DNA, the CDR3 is TGTGCCAGCGGCGCCTACGAGCAGTACTTC. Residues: CASGAYEQYF.

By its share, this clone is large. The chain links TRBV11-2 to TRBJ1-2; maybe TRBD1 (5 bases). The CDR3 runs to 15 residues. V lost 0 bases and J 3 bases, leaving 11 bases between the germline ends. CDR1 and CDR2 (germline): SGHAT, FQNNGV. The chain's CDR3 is CASSLEAGPHYGYTF. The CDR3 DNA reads TGTGCCAGCAGCTTAGAAGCAGGGCCCCACTATGGCTACACCTTC. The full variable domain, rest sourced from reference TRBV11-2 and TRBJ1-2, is EAGVAQSPRYKIIEKRQSVAFWCNPISGHATLYWYQQILGQGPKLLIQFQNNGVVDDSQLPKDRFSAERLKGVDSTLKIQPAKLEDSAVYLCASSLEAGPHYGYTFGSGTRLTVV.

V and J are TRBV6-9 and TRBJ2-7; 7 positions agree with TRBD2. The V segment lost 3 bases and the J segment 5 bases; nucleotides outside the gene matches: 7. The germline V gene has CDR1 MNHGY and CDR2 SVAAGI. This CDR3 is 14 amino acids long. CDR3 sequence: CASSYGLEGHEQYF. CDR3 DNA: TGTGCCAGCAGTTACGGACTAGAGGGCCACGAGCAGTACTTC.

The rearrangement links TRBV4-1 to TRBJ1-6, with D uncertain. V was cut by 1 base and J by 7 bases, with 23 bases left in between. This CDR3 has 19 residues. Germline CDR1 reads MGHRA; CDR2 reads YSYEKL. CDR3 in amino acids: CASSQVLGRQARVNSPLHF. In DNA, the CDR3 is TGCGCCAGCAGCCAAGTTTTGGGTCGGCAGGCTAGAGTAAATTCACCCCTCCACTTT.

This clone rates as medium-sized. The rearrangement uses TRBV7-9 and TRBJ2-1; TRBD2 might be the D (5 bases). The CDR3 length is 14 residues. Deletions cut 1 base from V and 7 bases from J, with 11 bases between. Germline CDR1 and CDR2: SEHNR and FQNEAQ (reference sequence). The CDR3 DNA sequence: TGTGCCAGCAGCTTAGTACTTAGCGTAAATGAGCAGTTCTTC. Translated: CASSLVLSVNEQFF.

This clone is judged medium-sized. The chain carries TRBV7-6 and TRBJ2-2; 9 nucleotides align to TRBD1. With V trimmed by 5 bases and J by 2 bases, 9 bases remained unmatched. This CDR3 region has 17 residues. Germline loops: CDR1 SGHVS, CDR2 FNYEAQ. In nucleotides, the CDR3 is TGTGCCAGCAGCAACCGACAGGGGGTCGTTAACACCGGGGAGCTGTTTTTT. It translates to CASSNRQGVVNTGELFF.

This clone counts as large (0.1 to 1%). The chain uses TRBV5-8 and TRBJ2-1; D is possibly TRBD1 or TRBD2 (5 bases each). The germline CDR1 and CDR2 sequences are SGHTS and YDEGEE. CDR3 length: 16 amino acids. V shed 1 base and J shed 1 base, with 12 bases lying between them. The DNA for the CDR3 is TGTGCCAGCAGCTTGTTGGGGACGCCGTCCTACAATGAGCAGTTCTTC. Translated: CASSLLGTPSYNEQFF.

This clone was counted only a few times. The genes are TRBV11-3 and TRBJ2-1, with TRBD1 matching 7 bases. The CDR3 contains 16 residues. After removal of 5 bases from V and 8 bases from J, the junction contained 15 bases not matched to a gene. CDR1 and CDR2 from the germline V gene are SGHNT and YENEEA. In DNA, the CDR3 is TGTGCCAGCAGCCCCGCTAGGGGGCCCAGGGTATATGAGCAGTTCTTC. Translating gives CASSPARGPRVYEQFF. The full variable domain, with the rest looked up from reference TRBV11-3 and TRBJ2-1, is EAGVVQSPRYKIIEKKQPVAFWCNPISGHNTLYWYLQNLGQGPELLIRYENEEAVDDSQLPKDRFSAERLKGVDSTLKIQPAELGDSAVYLCASSPARGPRVYEQFFGPGTRLTVL.